These 27 T cell receptor beta chains were sequenced from one sample in a study of blood T cell repertoires in COVID-19. TCRdb's copy holds only in-frame clones and misses some; the assay was immunoSEQ multiplex PCR. The sample has under 200,000 clones; 88% are singletons. The material sequenced was peripheral blood. All receptors derive from a man aged 60-69 years with acute or convalescent COVID-19.

The CDR3: CASSVGVGDTQYF. CDR3 nucleotides: TGTGCCAGCAGCGTAGGGGTGGGGGATACGCAGTATTTT. The chain links TRBV3-1 (or the pseudogene TRBV3-2) to TRBJ2-3, with a tentative D call TRBD1 (5 bases). The germline V gene encodes CDR1 LGHDT and CDR2 YNNKEL (reference sequence). Trimming cost V 5 bases and J 6 bases, with 12 bases left between them. The CDR3 loop spans 13 amino acids.

V is TRBV5-1 and J is TRBJ1-5; D uncertain. Germline loops: CDR1 SGHRS, CDR2 YFSETQ. This CDR3 comprises 14 residues. Trimming shortened V by 0 bases and J by 6 bases, and 10 bases separated the two germline ends. The DNA for the CDR3 is TGCGCCAGCAGCTTGGCGGGTGGTGGTCAGCCCCAGCATTTT. It encodes CASSLAGGGQPQHF.

This chain connects TRBV19 to TRBJ1-2; D is ambiguous. V was clipped by 0 bases and J by 0 bases, with 8 bases between them. This CDR3 contains 15 residues. From germline, CDR1 is LNHDA and CDR2 SQIVND (reference sequence). The CDR3 DNA follows: TGTGCCAGTAGTATAGAGGCAGATCCTAACTATGGCTACACCTTC. Residues: CASSIEADPNYGYTF.

This clone was recorded only once. The rearrangement uses TRBV6-1 and TRBJ2-2; no reliable D call. Trimming left V 2 bases short and J 1 base short, with 8 bases between. In germline, CDR1 is MNHNS, CDR2 SASEGT. This CDR3 is built from 15 residues. The DNA for the CDR3 is TGTGCCAGCAGTGAATGGGCAGGGAACACCGGGGAGCTGTTTTTT. Its translation is CASSEWAGNTGELFF.

This sequence joins TRBV6-1 and TRBJ2-3; 13 bases agree with TRBD2. The CDR3 runs 16 residues. Germline V CDR1 and CDR2: MNHNS, SASEGT. V trimming: 1 base; J trimming: 6 bases; junction bases outside the gene matches: 4. In DNA form, the CDR3 reads TGTGCCAGCAGTGAAGGGACTAGCGGGAGATTTGATACGCAGTATTTT. It specifies CASSEGTSGRFDTQYF.

The chain links TRBV7-8 to TRBJ1-1; a possible D gene is TRBD1 (6 bases). Deletions cut 0 bases from V and 8 bases from J, with 10 bases between. This CDR3 comprises 13 residues. Germline CDR1 is SGHVS and CDR2 is FQNEAQ. DNA for the CDR3: TGTGCCAGCAGCTTAGCGGGGGCATCAGAAGCTTTCTTT. This encodes CASSLAGASEAFF.

This chain's CDR3 is CASSLGQSSYEQYF. The DNA for the CDR3 is TGTGCCAGCAGCTTAGGCCAGTCCTCCTACGAGCAGTACTTC. The chain links TRBV7-2 to TRBJ2-7; no reliable D call. The germline V and J ends were trimmed by 1 base and 0 bases, with 7 bases remaining between them. In germline, CDR1 is SGHTA, CDR2 FQGNSA. This CDR3 has 14 residues.

This clone was found once. The chain combines TRBV12-3 or TRBV12-4 with TRBJ2-5, with TRBD2 matching 7 bases. J gave up 4 bases and V 7 bases, and 3 bases lay outside the gene matches. The CDR3 contains 12 residues. In nucleotides, the CDR3 is TGTGCCAGCACGGGCGGGAGAGAGACCCAGTACTTC. This gives the protein CASTGGRETQYF.

This rearrangement joins TRBV3-1 (or the pseudogene TRBV3-2) to TRBJ1-2; weak D call: TRBD1 (5 bases). Trimming removed 0 bases from V and 6 bases from J, with 11 bases in between. The germline CDR1 and CDR2 sequences are LGHDT and YNNKEL (reference sequence). The CDR3 covers 14 residues. CDR3 region: CASSQERGRDGYTF. Written as DNA, the CDR3 is TGTGCCAGCAGCCAAGAACGGGGGAGGGATGGCTACACCTTC.

The chain combines TRBV19 with TRBJ1-5; possibly TRBD1 for D (6 bases). Germline V gene lookup returns CDR1 LNHDA and CDR2 SQIVND (reference sequence). Deletions cut 4 bases from V and 7 bases from J, with 11 bases between. This CDR3 comprises 13 residues. Here the CDR3 DNA reads TGTGCCAGTAGTAGAGACAGGTCACAGCCCCAGCATTTT. This translates into CASSRDRSQPQHF.

The rearrangement links TRBV3-1 (or the pseudogene TRBV3-2) to TRBJ2-5, with 7 bases identical to TRBD2. CDR1 is LGHDT, CDR2 YNNKEL, per germline (reference sequence). J lost 1 base, V lost 2 bases, and 7 bases had no gene match. The CDR3 has 16 amino acids. CDR3 sequence reads: CASSQLWGEGQETQYF. CDR3 sequence (DNA): TGTGCCAGCAGCCAATTGTGGGGGGAGGGCCAAGAGACCCAGTACTTC.

The gene calls are TRBV5-1 and TRBJ2-6; D is possibly TRBD1 (6 bases). The germline V and J ends were trimmed by 1 base and 0 bases, with 14 bases remaining between them. The germline CDR1 and CDR2 sequences are SGHRS and YFSETQ. The CDR3 is made up of 18 amino acids. For the CDR3, the DNA is TGCGCCAGCAGCTTGAGGATTCAGGGGAACTCTGGGGCCAACGTCCTGACTTTC. Translating it yields CASSLRIQGNSGANVLTF.

The rearrangement joins TRBV11-3 to TRBJ2-5, with a weak D call TRBD1 (6 bases). CDR1 and CDR2 from the germline V gene are SGHNT and YENEEA. Trimming stripped 1 base from V and 2 bases from J, with 11 bases between. The CDR3 consists of 15 residues. CDR3 coding DNA: TGTGCCAGCAGCTTAGGGGACAAAGAACAAGAGACCCAGTACTTC. It yields the protein CASSLGDKEQETQYF.

V and J are TRBV4-3 and TRBJ2-5, with 8 bases identical to TRBD2. CDR1 and CDR2 (germline): LGHNA, YSLEER. Losses at the gene ends were 4 bases for V and 4 bases for J; bases not matched to a gene: 11. This CDR3 spans 16 amino acids. The CDR3 DNA sequence: TGCGCCAGCAGCCTCGGGGGGGGTATGGAGGGAGAGACCCAGTACTTC. This translates into CASSLGGGMEGETQYF.

This chain links TRBV19 with TRBJ1-2; tentatively, D is TRBD1 (5 bases). V gave up 5 bases and J gave up 6 bases, with 10 bases separating them. CDR1 is LNHDA and CDR2 is SQIVND in the germline V gene (reference sequence). The CDR3 loop spans 12 amino acids. CDR3 sequence (DNA): TGTGCCAGTAGTGTACGGGGGGATGGCTACACCTTC. This gives the protein CASSVRGDGYTF.

This clone was recorded only once. This chain joins TRBV30 and TRBJ2-1; TRBD1 matches at 7 bases. The CDR3 consists of 15 residues. Germline CDR1 reads GTSNPN; CDR2 reads SVGIG (reference sequence). J was trimmed by 7 bases and V by 5 bases; bases with no gene match: 14. The CDR3 DNA follows: TGTGCCTGGCCCCTTTCAACAGGGACAGTGAATGAGCAGTTCTTC. Protein: CAWPLSTGTVNEQFF.

V usage is TRBV13 and J usage is TRBJ1-5; 12 positions match TRBD1. V gave up 4 bases and J gave up 6 bases; unmatched junction bases: 4. The CDR3 spans 15 residues. Germline loops: CDR1 PRHDT, CDR2 FYEKMQ (reference sequence). In nucleotides, the CDR3 is TGTGCCAGCAGCTCCGGGACAGGGGGCGGTCAGCCCCAGCATTTT. It translates to CASSSGTGGGQPQHF.

The rearrangement uses TRBV19 and TRBJ1-6; a possible D gene is TRBD1 (5 bases). There are 11 residues in the CDR3. CDR1 and CDR2 (germline): LNHDA, SQIVND (reference sequence). V lost 9 bases and J lost 7, with 7 bases in between. The CDR3 reads CARQENSPLHF. DNA for the CDR3: TGTGCCAGACAGGAAAATTCACCCCTCCACTTT.

The chain employs TRBV4-1 and TRBJ1-1; D gene ambiguous. The germline CDR1 and CDR2 sequences are MGHRA and YSYEKL. The V and J ends lost 1 base and 4 bases respectively, with 13 bases between them. This CDR3 has 15 residues. The CDR3 sequence: CASSQVSAGVTEAFF. Here the CDR3 DNA reads TGCGCCAGCAGCCAAGTCTCTGCGGGAGTCACTGAAGCTTTCTTT.

The DNA of the CDR3 is TGCGCCAGCAGCCAAGGAACGACTAGCGGTAGCTCCTACAATGAGCAGTTCTTC. Encoded protein: CASSQGTTSGSSYNEQFF. The chain joins TRBV4-3 to TRBJ2-1; the match to TRBD2 covers 9 bases. The junction had 7 bases not matched to a gene; V was cut back by 1 base and J by 0 bases. The CDR3 is 18 residues long. The V gene's germline CDR1 is LGHNA and CDR2 YSLEER.

The rearrangement joins TRBV30 to TRBJ1-1; no clear D. This CDR3 is 12 amino acids long. Trimming removed 3 bases from V and 1 base from J, with 6 bases in between. The V gene's germline CDR1 is GTSNPN and CDR2 SVGIG (reference sequence). CDR3 DNA: TGTGCCTGGAGGTACGGGAACACTGAAGCTTTCTTT. Amino acids: CAWRYGNTEAFF. The variable domain in full, with the rest retrieved from reference TRBV30 and TRBJ1-1, is SQTIHQWPATLVQPVGSPLSLECTVEGTSNPNLYWYRQAAGRGLQLLFYSVGIGQISSEVPQNLSASRPQDRQFILSSKKLLLSDSGFYLCAWRYGNTEAFFGQGTRLTVV.

The chain combines TRBV6-5 with TRBJ2-5; D may be TRBD1 (6 bases). From germline, CDR1 is MNHEY and CDR2 SVGAGI. CDR3 length equals 12 residues. The V and J ends lost 5 bases and 4 bases respectively, with 8 bases between them. CDR3 region: CASSPQGETQYF. The CDR3 region has the DNA TGTGCCAGCAGTCCACAGGGAGAGACCCAGTACTTC.

V and J are TRBV18 and TRBJ1-5; 8 nucleotides align to TRBD1. J gave up 6 bases and V 6 bases, and 4 bases lay outside the gene matches. CDR3 length equals 13 residues. Looked up from germline, CDR1 is KGHSH and CDR2 is LQKENI. The CDR3 region is CASSPGGSQPQHF. The CDR3 DNA follows: TGTGCCAGCTCCCCAGGGGGCTCTCAGCCCCAGCATTTT. Complete variable domain (other parts from reference TRBV18 and TRBJ1-5): NAGVMQNPRHLVRRRGQEARLRCSPMKGHSHVYWYRQLPEEGLKFMVYLQKENIIDESGMPKERFSAEFPKEGPSILRIQQVVRGDSAAYFCASSPGGSQPQHFGDGTRLSIL.

As DNA, the CDR3 is TGTGCCAGCAGCGGACAGGCGGACGCTGATACGCAGTATTTT. Its protein product is CASSGQADADTQYF. The gene calls are TRBV6-4 and TRBJ2-3, with 7 nucleotides matching TRBD1. CDR1 is MRHNA, CDR2 SNTAGT, per germline. There are 14 residues in the CDR3. Trimming removed 6 bases from V and 6 bases from J; junction bases left unmatched: 9.

The chain carries TRBV5-1 and TRBJ2-3, with D maybe TRBD2 (7 bases). V gave up 4 bases and J gave up 4 bases, with 22 bases separating them. The germline CDR1 and CDR2 sequences are SGHRS and YFSETQ. This CDR3 is 17 amino acids long. The DNA for the CDR3 is TGCGCCAGCAGCCCTCTTCAGGGCGGGGGCTCCTCAGATACGCAGTATTTT. This sequence encodes CASSPLQGGGSSDTQYF.

The chain links TRBV10-3 to TRBJ1-5, with TRBD1 matching 9 bases. The CDR3 consists of 14 residues. Germline V gene lookup returns CDR1 ENHRY and CDR2 SYGVKD. The V and J ends lost 6 bases and 7 bases, in that order; junction bases with no gene match: 7. The CDR3 spells CAIRGTGLGQPQHF. The CDR3, as DNA: TGTGCCATCAGAGGGACAGGGCTAGGGCAGCCCCAGCATTTT.

The chain recombines TRBV7-2 with TRBJ2-3, with 13 bases lining up with TRBD2. Germline CDR1 is SGHTA and CDR2 is FQGNSA. The trim removed 5 bases at V and 9 bases at J, leaving 14 bases unmatched. The CDR3 totals 17 residues. The CDR3, as DNA: TGTGCCAGCAGCGCACGTCGCTCCGGGACTAGCGGGATCACGCAGTATTTT. It is translated as CASSARRSGTSGITQYF.